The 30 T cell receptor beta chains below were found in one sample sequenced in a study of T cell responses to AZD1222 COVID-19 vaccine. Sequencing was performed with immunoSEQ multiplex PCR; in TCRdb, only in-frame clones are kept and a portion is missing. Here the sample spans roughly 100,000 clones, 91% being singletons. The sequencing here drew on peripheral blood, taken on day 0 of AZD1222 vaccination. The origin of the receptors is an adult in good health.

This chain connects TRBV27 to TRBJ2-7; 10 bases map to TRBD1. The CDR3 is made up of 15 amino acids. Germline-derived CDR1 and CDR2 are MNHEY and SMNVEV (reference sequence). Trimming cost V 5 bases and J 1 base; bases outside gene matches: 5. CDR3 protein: CASSPGTGESYEQYF. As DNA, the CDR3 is TGTGCCAGCAGTCCCGGGACAGGGGAGTCCTACGAGCAGTACTTC.

The CDR3 sequence: CASSPLGGTEAFF. For the CDR3, the DNA is TGTGCCAGCAGCCCCCTAGGGGGCACTGAAGCTTTCTTT. The chain joins TRBV5-4 to TRBJ1-1; tentative D call: TRBD1 (6 bases). From germline, CDR1 is SGHNT and CDR2 YYREEE (reference sequence). The CDR3 is 13 residues long. The V end lost 4 bases, the J end lost 4 bases, and 11 bases lay between the germline ends.

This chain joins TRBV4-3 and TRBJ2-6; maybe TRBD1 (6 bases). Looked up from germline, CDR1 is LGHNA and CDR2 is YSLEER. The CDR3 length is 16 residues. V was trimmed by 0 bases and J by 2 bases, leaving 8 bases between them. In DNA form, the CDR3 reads TGCGCCAGCAGCCAAGACAGGGGTACTGGGGCCAACGTCCTGACTTTC. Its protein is CASSQDRGTGANVLTF.

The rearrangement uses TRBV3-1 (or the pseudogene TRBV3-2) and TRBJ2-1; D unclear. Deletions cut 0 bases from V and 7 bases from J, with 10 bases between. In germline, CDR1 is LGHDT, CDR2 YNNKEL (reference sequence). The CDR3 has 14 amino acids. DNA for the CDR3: TGTGCCAGCAGCCAAGATACGGGTAGAAATGAGCAGTTCTTC. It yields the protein CASSQDTGRNEQFF.

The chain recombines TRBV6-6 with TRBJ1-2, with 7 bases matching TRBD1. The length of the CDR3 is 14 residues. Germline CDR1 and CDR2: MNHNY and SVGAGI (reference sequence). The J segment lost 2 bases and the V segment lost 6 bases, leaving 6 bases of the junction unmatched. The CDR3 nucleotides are TGTGCCAGCAGATCCTTACAGGGGAACTATGGCTACACCTTC. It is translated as CASRSLQGNYGYTF.

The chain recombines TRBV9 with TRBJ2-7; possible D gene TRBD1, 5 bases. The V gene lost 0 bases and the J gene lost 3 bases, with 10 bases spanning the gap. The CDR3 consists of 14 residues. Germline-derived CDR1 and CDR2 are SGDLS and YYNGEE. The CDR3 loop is CASSVGQGYYEQYF. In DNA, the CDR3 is TGTGCCAGCAGCGTAGGGCAGGGCTACTACGAGCAGTACTTC.

The CDR3 protein is CASSDRVSFTEAFF. CDR3 nucleotide sequence: TGTGCCAGCAGCGACAGGGTCTCGTTCACTGAAGCTTTCTTT. The chain couples TRBV27 to TRBJ1-1; 7 nucleotides align to TRBD1. Unmatched junction bases numbered 8, after V lost 6 bases and J lost 4 bases. This CDR3 contains 14 residues. From germline, CDR1 is MNHEY and CDR2 SMNVEV (reference sequence).

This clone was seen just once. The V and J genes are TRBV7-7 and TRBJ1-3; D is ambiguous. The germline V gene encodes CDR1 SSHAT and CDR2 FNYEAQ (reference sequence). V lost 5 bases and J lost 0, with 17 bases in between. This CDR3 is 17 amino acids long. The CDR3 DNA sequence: TGTGCCAGCAGCCCTGGGTCAGGCCGCCCCTCTGGAAACACCATATATTTT. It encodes CASSPGSGRPSGNTIYF.

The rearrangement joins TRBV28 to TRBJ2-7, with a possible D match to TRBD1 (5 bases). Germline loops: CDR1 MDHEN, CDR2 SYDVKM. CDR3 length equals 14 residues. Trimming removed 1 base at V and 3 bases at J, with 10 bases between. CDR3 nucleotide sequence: TGTGCCAGCAGTTTATTGGGGCAGGGCTACGAGCAGTACTTC. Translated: CASSLLGQGYEQYF.

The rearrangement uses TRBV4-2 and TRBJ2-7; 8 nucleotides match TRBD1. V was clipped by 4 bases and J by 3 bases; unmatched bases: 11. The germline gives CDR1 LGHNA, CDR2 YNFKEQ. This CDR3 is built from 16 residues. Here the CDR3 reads CASSRAIGQGIYEQYF. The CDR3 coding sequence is TGTGCCAGCAGCCGTGCAATTGGACAGGGAATCTACGAGCAGTACTTC.

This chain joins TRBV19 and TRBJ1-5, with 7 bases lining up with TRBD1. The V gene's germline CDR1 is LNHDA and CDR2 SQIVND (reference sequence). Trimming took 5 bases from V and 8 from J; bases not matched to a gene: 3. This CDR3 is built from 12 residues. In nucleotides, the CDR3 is TGTGCCAGTAGTTACCAGGGGGAGCCCCAGCATTTT. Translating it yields CASSYQGEPQHF.

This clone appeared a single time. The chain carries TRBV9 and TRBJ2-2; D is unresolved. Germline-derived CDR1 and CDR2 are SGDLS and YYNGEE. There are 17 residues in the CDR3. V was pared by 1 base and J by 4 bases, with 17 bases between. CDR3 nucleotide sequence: TGTGCCAGCAGCGTACAACTCTCCTCCACCCTCACCGGGGAGCTGTTTTTT. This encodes CASSVQLSSTLTGELFF.

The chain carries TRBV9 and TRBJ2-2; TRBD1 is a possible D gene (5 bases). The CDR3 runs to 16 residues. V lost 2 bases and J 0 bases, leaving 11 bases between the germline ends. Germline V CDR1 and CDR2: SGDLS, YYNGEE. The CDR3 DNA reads TGTGCCAGCAGCGTCTTGGGGCAGGCGAACACCGGGGAGCTGTTTTTT. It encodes CASSVLGQANTGELFF.

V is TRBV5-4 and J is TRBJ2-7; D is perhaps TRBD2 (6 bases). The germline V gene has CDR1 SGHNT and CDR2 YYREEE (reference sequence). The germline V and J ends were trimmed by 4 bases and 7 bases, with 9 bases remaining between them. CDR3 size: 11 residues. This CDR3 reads CASSQAGEQYF. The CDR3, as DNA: TGTGCCAGCAGCCAGGCGGGGGAGCAGTACTTC. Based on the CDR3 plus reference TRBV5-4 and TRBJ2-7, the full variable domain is ETGVTQSPTHLIKTRGQQVTLRCSSQSGHNTVSWYQQALGQGPQFIFQYYREEENGRGNFPPRFSGLQFPNYSSELNVNALELDDSALYLCASSQAGEQYFGPGTRLTVT.

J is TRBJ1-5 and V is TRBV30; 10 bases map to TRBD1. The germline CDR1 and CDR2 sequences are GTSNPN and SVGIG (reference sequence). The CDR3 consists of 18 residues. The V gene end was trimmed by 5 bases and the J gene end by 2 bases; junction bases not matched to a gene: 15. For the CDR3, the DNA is TGTGCCTGGGCACCCGGGACAGGGGTCTCTATCGGCAATCAGCCCCAGCATTTT. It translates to CAWAPGTGVSIGNQPQHF.

The CDR3 sequence is CSVTGTGELFF. DNA for the CDR3: TGCAGCGTTACAGGGACCGGGGAGCTGTTTTTT. The chain joins TRBV29-1 to TRBJ2-2; D perhaps matches TRBD1 (6 bases). In germline, CDR1 is SQVTM, CDR2 ANQGSEA. Trimming shortened V by 5 bases and J by 5 bases, and 6 bases separated the two germline ends. This CDR3 spans 11 amino acids.

CDR3 amino acids: CASSLAGRTYNEQFF. CDR3 bases: TGTGCCAGCAGTTTAGCGGGAAGAACCTACAATGAGCAGTTCTTC. The chain uses TRBV5-4 and TRBJ2-1; 8 positions agree with TRBD2. From germline, CDR1 is SGHNT and CDR2 YYREEE (reference sequence). The CDR3 runs 15 residues. The V gene end was trimmed by 5 bases and the J gene end by 2 bases; junction bases not matched to a gene: 6.

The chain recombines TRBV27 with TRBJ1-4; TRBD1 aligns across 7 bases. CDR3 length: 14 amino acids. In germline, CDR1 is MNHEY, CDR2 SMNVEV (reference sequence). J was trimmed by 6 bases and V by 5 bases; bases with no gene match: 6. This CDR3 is CASSEHRGYEKLFF. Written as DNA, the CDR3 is TGTGCCAGCAGTGAACACAGGGGATATGAAAAACTGTTTTTT.

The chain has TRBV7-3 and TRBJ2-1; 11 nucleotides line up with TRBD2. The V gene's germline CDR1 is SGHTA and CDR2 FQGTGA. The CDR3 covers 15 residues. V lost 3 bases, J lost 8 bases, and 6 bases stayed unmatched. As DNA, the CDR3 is TGTGCCAGCAGCTTTCTAGCGGGAGGTGGGTATGAGCAGTTCTTC. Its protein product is CASSFLAGGGYEQFF.

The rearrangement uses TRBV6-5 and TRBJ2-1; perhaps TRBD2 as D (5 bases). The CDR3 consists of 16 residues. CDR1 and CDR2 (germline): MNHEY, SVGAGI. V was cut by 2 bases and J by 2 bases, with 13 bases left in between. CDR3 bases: TGTGCCAGCAGTTACGAGGTCAGCGGAGCCTACAATGAGCAGTTCTTC. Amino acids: CASSYEVSGAYNEQFF.

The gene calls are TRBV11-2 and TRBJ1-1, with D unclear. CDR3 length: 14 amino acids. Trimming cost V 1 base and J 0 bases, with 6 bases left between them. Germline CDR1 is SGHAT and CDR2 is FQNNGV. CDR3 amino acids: CASSLVGLNTEAFF. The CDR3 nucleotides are TGTGCCAGCAGCTTAGTTGGCCTGAACACTGAAGCTTTCTTT.

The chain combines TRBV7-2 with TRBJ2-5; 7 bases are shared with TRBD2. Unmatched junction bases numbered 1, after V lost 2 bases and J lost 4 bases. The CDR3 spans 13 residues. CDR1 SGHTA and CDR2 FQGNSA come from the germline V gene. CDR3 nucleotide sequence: TGTGCCAGCAGCTTATCTAGCGGAGAGACCCAGTACTTC. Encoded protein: CASSLSSGETQYF.

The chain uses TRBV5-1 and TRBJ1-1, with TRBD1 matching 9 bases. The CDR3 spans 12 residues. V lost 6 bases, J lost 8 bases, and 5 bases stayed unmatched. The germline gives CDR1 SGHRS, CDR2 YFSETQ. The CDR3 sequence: CASKGQGREAFF. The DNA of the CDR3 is TGCGCCAGCAAAGGACAGGGGCGCGAAGCTTTCTTT.

The CDR3 DNA follows: TGTGCCAGCAGCCCCTTCAACTCCTACGAGCAGTACTTC. Translation gives CASSPFNSYEQYF. The chain combines TRBV5-6 with TRBJ2-7, with unresolved D. Germline lookup yields CDR1 SGHDT and CDR2 YYEEEE. The CDR3 runs 13 residues. V was cut by 4 bases and J by 0 bases, with 8 bases left in between.

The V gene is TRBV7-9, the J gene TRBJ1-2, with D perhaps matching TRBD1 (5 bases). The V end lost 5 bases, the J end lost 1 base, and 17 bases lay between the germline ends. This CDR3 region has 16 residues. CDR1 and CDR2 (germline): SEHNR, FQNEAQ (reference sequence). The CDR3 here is CASSPQTDSFNYGYTF. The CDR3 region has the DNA TGTGCCAGCAGCCCGCAGACAGATTCGTTTAACTATGGCTACACCTTC.

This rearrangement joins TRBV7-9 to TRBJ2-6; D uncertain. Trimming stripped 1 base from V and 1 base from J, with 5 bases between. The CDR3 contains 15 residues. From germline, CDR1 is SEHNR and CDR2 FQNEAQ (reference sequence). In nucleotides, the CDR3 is TGTGCCAGCAGCTTAGGTGGGTCTGGGGCCAACGTCCTGACTTTC. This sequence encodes CASSLGGSGANVLTF.

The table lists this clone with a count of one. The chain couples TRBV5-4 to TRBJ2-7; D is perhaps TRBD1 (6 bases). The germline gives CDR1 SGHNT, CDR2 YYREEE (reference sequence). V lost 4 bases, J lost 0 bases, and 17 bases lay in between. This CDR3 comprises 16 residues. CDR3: CASSGRRQGSSYEQYF. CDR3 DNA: TGTGCCAGCAGCGGCCGTAGGCAGGGGAGCTCCTACGAGCAGTACTTC.

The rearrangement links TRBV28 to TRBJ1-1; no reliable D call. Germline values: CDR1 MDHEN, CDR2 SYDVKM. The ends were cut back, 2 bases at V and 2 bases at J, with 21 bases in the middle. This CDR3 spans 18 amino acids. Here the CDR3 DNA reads TGTGCCAGCAGTTTAGGTGAGTCCCTCGCCTATCTAAACACTGAAGCTTTCTTT. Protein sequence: CASSLGESLAYLNTEAFF. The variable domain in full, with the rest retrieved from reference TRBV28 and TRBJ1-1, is DVKVTQSSRYLVKRTGEKVFLECVQDMDHENMFWYRQDPGLGLRLIYFSYDVKMKEKGDIPEGYSVSREKKERFSLILESASTNQTSMYLCASSLGESLAYLNTEAFFGQGTRLTVV.

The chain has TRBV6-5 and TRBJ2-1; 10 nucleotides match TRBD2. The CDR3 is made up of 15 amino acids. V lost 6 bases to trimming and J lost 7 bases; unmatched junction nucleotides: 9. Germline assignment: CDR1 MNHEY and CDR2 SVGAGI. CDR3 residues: CASRVLAGAENEQFF. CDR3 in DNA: TGTGCCAGCAGGGTCCTAGCGGGAGCGGAAAATGAGCAGTTCTTC.

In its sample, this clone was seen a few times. The CDR3 protein is CASRMPTRGTEAFF. The CDR3 region has the DNA TGTGCCAGCAGAATGCCGACCAGGGGGACTGAAGCTTTCTTT. The chain combines TRBV28 with TRBJ1-1, with 7 bases that match TRBD1. This CDR3 is built from 14 residues. Per germline, CDR1 MDHEN and CDR2 SYDVKM. V lost 6 bases, J lost 5 bases, and 9 bases stayed unmatched.